The 2 T cell receptor beta chains below were found in one sample sequenced in a study of blood T cell repertoires in COVID-19. The assay was immunoSEQ multiplex PCR, and TCRdb's table has in-frame clones only and misses some. The sample lists 140,000 or so clones, 88% occurring once. The sequenced sample was peripheral blood. The receptors were sampled from a man aged 55-75 years with active or convalescent COVID-19.

This chain connects TRBV19 to TRBJ1-1; 8 nucleotides match TRBD1. The V gene's germline CDR1 is LNHDA and CDR2 SQIVND (reference sequence). V lost 1 base, J lost 4 bases, and 2 bases stayed unmatched. The CDR3 is 14 amino acids. The CDR3 DNA reads TGTGCCAGTAGTATAGGCCAGGGGGCCACTGAAGCTTTCTTT. It translates to CASSIGQGATEAFF.

The chain links TRBV5-4 to TRBJ2-3; TRBD2 matches 10 bases. The CDR3 sequence is 17 residues long. Trimming removed 3 bases from V and 0 bases from J; junction bases left unmatched: 7. In germline, CDR1 is SGHNT, CDR2 YYREEE (reference sequence). CDR3 in amino acids: CASSSKLAGPSTDTQYF. In DNA, the CDR3 is TGTGCCAGCAGCTCCAAACTAGCGGGACCTAGCACAGATACGCAGTATTTT. The variable domain in full, with the rest retrieved from reference TRBV5-4 and TRBJ2-3, is ETGVTQSPTHLIKTRGQQVTLRCSSQSGHNTVSWYQQALGQGPQFIFQYYREEENGRGNFPPRFSGLQFPNYSSELNVNALELDDSALYLCASSSKLAGPSTDTQYFGPGTRLTVL.